The 21 T cell receptor beta chains presented below share a single source sample, sequenced in a study of blood T cell repertoires in COVID-19. Data came from immunoSEQ multiplex PCR; TCRdb stores just in-frame clones and leaves some out. The sample carries 200,000 to 300,000 clones, about three quarters recorded once. The source material was peripheral blood. Every receptor here comes from a woman older than 75 with acute or convalescent COVID-19.

This sequence joins TRBV6-5 and TRBJ1-3, with D perhaps matching TRBD1 (6 bases). The CDR3 covers 15 residues. Between the trimmed V and J ends, which lost 4 bases and 2 bases, there was a span of 12 bases. Per germline, CDR1 MNHEY and CDR2 SVGAGI. The CDR3 nucleotides are TGTGCCAGCAGTTCCCGGACAGAACCTGGAAACACCATATATTTT. Its translation: CASSSRTEPGNTIYF.

The rearrangement links TRBV4-1 to TRBJ1-6, with D hard to call. The CDR3 consists of 14 residues. Trimming pared 2 bases from V and 4 bases from J, leaving 6 bases between. Germline CDR1 and CDR2: MGHRA and YSYEKL. The CDR3 DNA is TGCGCCAGCAGCCAACAGAATTATAATTCACCCCTCCACTTT. The encoded protein is CASSQQNYNSPLHF.

In regard to this clone: Other nucleotide sequences from this sample produce the same CDR3. CDR3 DNA sequence: TGTGCCAGCAGTTTTCCGGGGGGCACTGAAGCTTTCTTT. Residues: CASSFPGGTEAFF. The rearrangement uses TRBV12-3 or TRBV12-4 and TRBJ1-1, with D tentatively TRBD1 (5 bases). Trimming removed 3 bases at V and 4 bases at J, with 9 bases between. This CDR3 region has 13 residues.

The chain couples TRBV6-5 to TRBJ1-2, with a tentative D call TRBD1 (6 bases). Germline V gene sequence: CDR1 MNHEY, CDR2 SVGAGI. The CDR3 contains 13 residues. The germline V and J ends were trimmed by 6 bases and 4 bases, with 12 bases remaining between them. The CDR3 bases are TGTGCCAGCAGAGCAACAGGGCGCTATGGCTACACCTTC. Amino acids: CASRATGRYGYTF.

The V and J genes are TRBV7-6 and TRBJ1-5, with 7 positions matching TRBD1. CDR1 is SGHVS, CDR2 FNYEAQ, per germline. The CDR3 sequence is 15 residues long. The trim removed 6 bases at V and 3 bases at J, leaving 8 bases unmatched. The CDR3 DNA reads TGTGCCAGCAGGGACGGAGACAGGGACAATCAGCCCCAGCATTTT. It encodes CASRDGDRDNQPQHF.

J is TRBJ2-2 and V is TRBV10-3; possibly TRBD1 for D (6 bases). V was trimmed by 6 bases and J by 0 bases, leaving 23 bases between them. CDR1 and CDR2 from the germline V gene are ENHRY and SYGVKD. The CDR3 extends over 19 amino acids. The CDR3 spells CAIRPGTQFSYANTGELFF. As DNA, the CDR3 is TGTGCCATCAGACCCGGGACACAATTCTCCTATGCGAACACCGGGGAGCTGTTTTTT.

The chain employs TRBV7-8 and TRBJ1-1; 7 bases are a match to TRBD1. The CDR3 has 22 residues. Germline CDR1 SGHVS, CDR2 FQNEAQ. V dropped 5 bases and J dropped 0; count of bases not matched to a gene: 27. The CDR3 protein is CASSPRRISNRGRFPLNTEAFF. CDR3 nucleotides: TGTGCCAGCAGCCCACGAAGGATATCTAACAGGGGTCGATTTCCTTTGAACACTGAAGCTTTCTTT.

This chain links TRBV28 with TRBJ2-1, with a tentative D call TRBD2 (5 bases). Germline CDR1 and CDR2: MDHEN and SYDVKM. Trimming shortened V by 5 bases and J by 2 bases, and 13 bases separated the two germline ends. The CDR3 loop spans 15 amino acids. The CDR3 loop is CASSPLAVAYNEQFF. CDR3 DNA sequence: TGTGCCAGCAGTCCCCTAGCCGTCGCCTACAATGAGCAGTTCTTC.

This clone was found a few times. This chain uses TRBV7-9 with TRBJ2-2; 7 nucleotides agree with TRBD1. The CDR3 runs 16 residues. The junction had 6 bases not matched to a gene; V was cut back by 5 bases and J by 0 bases. Germline loops: CDR1 SEHNR, CDR2 FQNEAQ (reference sequence). The CDR3 is CASSPRGFANTGELFF. In nucleotides, the CDR3 is TGTGCCAGCAGCCCCAGGGGGTTCGCGAACACCGGGGAGCTGTTTTTT. The variable domain in full, completed from reference TRBV7-9 and TRBJ2-2, reads DTGVSQNPRHKITKRGQNVTFRCDPISEHNRLYWYRQTLGQGPEFLTYFQNEAQLEKSRLLSDRFSAERPKGSFSTLEIQRTEQGDSAMYLCASSPRGFANTGELFFGEGSRLTVL.

This clone was seen just once. The gene calls are TRBV29-1 and TRBJ1-2; D is unresolved. Per germline, CDR1 SQVTM and CDR2 ANQGSEA. Trimming removed 6 bases at V and 2 bases at J, with 13 bases between. The CDR3 contains 13 residues. The DNA for the CDR3 is TGCAGCGTCCGTGCTACTGAGAACTATGGCTACACCTTC. Amino acids: CSVRATENYGYTF.

The CDR3 nucleotides read TGTGCCAGCAGCTTGACGACGGGAGGGGGAGTGAACACTGAAGCTTTCTTT. It codes for CASSLTTGGGVNTEAFF. The chain carries TRBV5-6 and TRBJ1-1, with a possible D match to TRBD1 (6 bases). The CDR3 consists of 17 residues. Trimming removed 1 base at V and 0 bases at J, with 16 bases between. Looked up from germline, CDR1 is SGHDT and CDR2 is YYEEEE.

J is TRBJ2-3 and V is TRBV30; 9 bases are shared with TRBD2. CDR1 is GTSNPN, CDR2 SVGIG, per germline (reference sequence). After removal of 5 bases from V and 4 bases from J, the junction contained 10 bases not matched to a gene. This CDR3 is built from 15 residues. The CDR3 region has the DNA TGTGCCTGGTCCGCGGGGGGGTCGAGAGCAGATACGCAGTATTTT. Protein product: CAWSAGGSRADTQYF.

The table lists this clone with a few counts. Other DNA sequences from this sample encode an identical CDR3 as well. The genes are TRBV11-2 and TRBJ1-6; no firm D call. The CDR3 has 13 residues. Looked up from germline, CDR1 is SGHAT and CDR2 is FQNNGV. The germline V and J ends were trimmed by 3 bases and 6 bases, with 6 bases remaining between them. In nucleotides, the CDR3 is TGTGCCAGCAGCTTGGAGGGTAATTCACCCCTCCACTTT. This translates into CASSLEGNSPLHF.

This clone was detected ten times or more. V gene TRBV5-1 combines with J gene TRBJ1-4; D perhaps matches TRBD1 (5 bases). The V gene's germline CDR1 is SGHRS and CDR2 YFSETQ. V gave up 0 bases and J gave up 8 bases, with 14 bases separating them. CDR3 size: 15 residues. CDR3 sequence: CASSLEGRAREKLFF. The CDR3 DNA reads as TGCGCCAGCAGCTTGGAGGGCAGGGCGAGAGAAAAACTGTTTTTT.

The V call is TRBV21-1, the J call TRBJ2-3; the D call in the table, TRBD2, was not verified against the DNA. TRBV21-1 is described as a pseudogene. CDR3 size: 14 residues. As DNA, the CDR3 is TGTGCCAGCAGCAACAGTGGGGGGGCAGATACGCAGTATTTT. Translation gives CASSNSGGADTQYF.

J is TRBJ2-7 and V is TRBV15, with D possibly being TRBD2 (6 bases). CDR1 is LNHNV, CDR2 YYDKDF, per germline (reference sequence). Trimming cost V 0 bases and J 2 bases, with 11 bases left between them. The CDR3 has 15 residues. CDR3 residues: CATSRDAGSPYEQYF. CDR3 nucleotides: TGTGCCACCAGCAGAGATGCGGGGTCCCCCTACGAGCAGTACTTC.

The rearrangement uses TRBV14 and TRBJ2-7, with D uncertain. The CDR3 contains 12 residues. V was clipped by 1 base and J by 7 bases, with 8 bases between them. Germline CDR1 and CDR2: SGHDN and FVKESK. CDR3 nucleotides: TGTGCCAGCAGCCAAGCGTGGCGGGAGCAGTACTTC. It codes for CASSQAWREQYF.

This chain links TRBV29-1 with TRBJ1-1; 7 positions match TRBD1. Germline V CDR1 and CDR2: SQVTM, ANQGSEA. V shed 4 bases, J shed 1 base, and the junction held 9 bases outside the gene matches. The CDR3 contains 15 residues. The CDR3 region has the DNA TGCAGCGTTGTTCCTAGACAGGGCGCGAACACTGAAGCTTTCTTT. Translation: CSVVPRQGANTEAFF.

This chain joins TRBV14 and TRBJ2-7; tentatively, D is TRBD2 (5 bases). This CDR3 has 14 residues. Trimming removed 4 bases at V and 2 bases at J, with 12 bases between. Germline V lookup: CDR1 SGHDN, CDR2 FVKESK. The CDR3 spells CASSPSRGAYEQYF. CDR3 DNA sequence: TGTGCCAGCAGCCCATCCCGGGGTGCCTACGAGCAGTACTTC.

This chain links TRBV11-3 with TRBJ2-6, with D possibly being TRBD2 (6 bases). From germline, CDR1 is SGHNT and CDR2 YENEEA. Trimming stripped 5 bases from V and 3 bases from J, with 11 bases between. The CDR3 covers 15 residues. For the CDR3, the DNA is TGTGCCAGCAGCCCAGGGACTCTTGGGGCCAACGTCCTGACTTTC. It is translated as CASSPGTLGANVLTF. Drawing the rest from reference TRBV11-3 and TRBJ2-6, the complete variable domain is EAGVVQSPRYKIIEKKQPVAFWCNPISGHNTLYWYLQNLGQGPELLIRYENEEAVDDSQLPKDRFSAERLKGVDSTLKIQPAELGDSAVYLCASSPGTLGANVLTFGAGSRLTVL.

The chain combines TRBV5-6 with TRBJ1-1; no firm D call. The CDR3 runs 15 residues. With 1 base removed from V and 4 bases from J, the gap between germline ends came to 14 bases. Germline assignment: CDR1 SGHDT and CDR2 YYEEEE. The CDR3 bases are TGTGCCAGCAGCTTGCTCGCGGGTCGGACCACTGAAGCTTTCTTT. It encodes CASSLLAGRTTEAFF.